Following are 26 T cell receptor beta chains from one sample sequenced in a study of T cells in Graves' hyperthyroidism and ophthalmopathy (dated by TCRdb to about 2019). The receptor library was made with multiplex PCR. Sequencing took place on an Illumina HiSeq 2000. The TCR beta CDR3 regions were amplified from the RNA transcripts. For the first round of RT-PCR on the TCR CDR3, the HTBI primer set was used together with the Qiagen OneStep RT-PCR kit. TCRdb cleaned the public reads at Q25 with fastp, built clones with MiXCR and kept in-frame beta chains. Records with the same CDR3 protein are collapsed into one entry carrying the most frequent genes and DNA. This sample lists under 450,000 distinct CDR3 sequences; 17% were detected once. Approximately 33% of the sample rests with the top ten. Source material: blood. The receptors stem from a woman aged 30 to 39 with Graves' hyperthyroidism that later progressed to Graves' ophthalmopathy.

This clonotype was counted ten times or more. This rearrangement joins TRBV6-1 to TRBJ1-5, with 7 bases that match TRBD1. The ends lost 8 bases at V and 5 bases at J; junction bases unmatched: 6. This CDR3 has 13 amino acids. Germline V gives CDR1 MNHNS, CDR2 SASEGT. The CDR3 nucleotides are TGTGCCAGCGCGAAACAGGGGTATCAGCCCCAGCATTTT. Its translation: CASAKQGYQPQHF.

J is TRBJ2-1 and V is TRBV4-1; D may be TRBD2 (7 bases). CDR1 and CDR2 (germline): MGHRA, YSYEKL. V lost 4 bases, J lost 7 bases, and 23 bases lay in between. The CDR3 loop spans 17 amino acids. The CDR3 reads CASSLLGQPRGENEQFF. Here the CDR3 DNA reads TGCGCCAGCAGCCTCCTAGGACAGCCACGGGGGGAGAATGAGCAGTTCTTC.

The table lists this clonotype with many counts. At one end the junction does not follow the germline gene, possibly because of a read error. The chain is built from TRBV6-1 and TRBJ1-1, with unresolved D. The CDR3 consists of 13 residues. Per the germline V gene, CDR1 is MNHNS and CDR2 is SASEGT. CDR3 region: CASTERRRREAFF. CDR3 DNA sequence: TGTGCCAGCACTGAACGAAGGCGCCGGGAAGCTTTCTTT.

The table lists this clonotype with many counts. This sequence joins TRBV18 and TRBJ2-4, with 9 bases identical to TRBD2. Germline V gene data show CDR1 as KGHSH and CDR2 as LQKENI. The junction had 7 bases not matched to a gene; V was cut back by 1 base and J by 6 bases. The CDR3 consists of 16 residues. The CDR3 DNA sequence: TGTGCCAGCTCACCACTCGCGAGAGCGGGAGGAAACATTCAGTACTTC. Translating gives CASSPLARAGGNIQYF.

V usage is TRBV10-3 and J usage is TRBJ2-3, with D tentatively TRBD1 or TRBD2 (5 bases each). Germline assignment: CDR1 ENHRY and CDR2 SYGVKD. The CDR3 consists of 10 residues. The V gene lost 9 bases and the J gene lost 6 bases, with 7 bases spanning the gap. The CDR3 nucleotides read TGTGCCATGGGGGAGGATACGCAGTATTTT. Protein sequence: CAMGEDTQYF.

About this clonotype: A much larger clone is a single base away; this may be a read error. The gene calls are TRBV5-1 and TRBJ1-6; TRBD1 agrees at 9 bases. CDR1 and CDR2 from the germline V gene are SGHRS and YFSETQ. V trimming: 4 bases; J trimming: 6 bases; junction bases outside the gene matches: 5. The CDR3 consists of 15 residues. CDR3 nucleotide sequence: TGCGCCAGCAGCCCGGGACAGGGTAGTAATTCACCCCTCCACTTT. Its translation: CASSPGQGSNSPLHF.

The chain has TRBV5-6 and TRBJ2-1; D unclear. The V end lost 1 base, the J end lost 9 bases, and 11 bases lay between the germline ends. Germline V gene sequence: CDR1 SGHDT, CDR2 YYEEEE. The CDR3 consists of 13 residues. DNA of the CDR3: TGTGCCAGCAGCTTGATTGGGAAAAGTGAGCAGTTCTTC. This encodes CASSLIGKSEQFF.

This clonotype was detected ten times or more. The rearrangement uses TRBV12-3 or TRBV12-4 and TRBJ1-4, with 10 bases lining up with TRBD1. The CDR3 is 16 amino acids. V was clipped by 5 bases and J by 11 bases; unmatched bases: 14. CDR3 in DNA: TGTGCCAGCAGTCTACCCGCCGGACAGGGGGTTTGGAAACTGTTTTTT. Amino acid sequence: CASSLPAGQGVWKLFF.

V and J are TRBV28 and TRBJ1-2; D may be TRBD1 (6 bases). This CDR3 is built from 15 residues. The V gene's germline CDR1 is MDHEN and CDR2 SYDVKM. V lost 6 bases and J 8 bases, leaving 22 bases between the germline ends. CDR3 region: CASSRRGGGAEGYTF. CDR3 sequence (DNA): TGTGCCAGCAGCCGCCGCGGGGGGGGCGCGGAAGGCTACACCTTC.

The chain is built from TRBV24-1 and TRBJ2-1; no clear D gene. CDR1 and CDR2 (germline): KGHDR, SFDVKD. The CDR3 runs to 15 residues. Deletions cut 7 bases from V and 5 bases from J, with 17 bases between. The CDR3 DNA is TGTGCCACCAGAACCCGGGTAAAACGAGACAATGAGCAGTTCTTC. Residues: CATRTRVKRDNEQFF.

This clonotype was counted at least ten times. The chain uses TRBV19 and TRBJ1-2, with 8 bases identical to TRBD1. The V gene end was trimmed by 5 bases and the J gene end by 6 bases; junction bases not matched to a gene: 5. Germline CDR1 LNHDA, CDR2 SQIVND (reference sequence). The CDR3 spans 13 residues. The CDR3 region has the DNA TGTGCCAGTAGTCGGCAGGGGGCGGATGGCTACACCTTC. Amino acids: CASSRQGADGYTF.

This chain joins TRBV5-5 and TRBJ2-7; TRBD1 agrees at 7 bases. CDR1 is SGHKS and CDR2 is YYEKEE in the germline V gene (reference sequence). The CDR3 runs 17 residues. V dropped 3 bases and J dropped 0; count of bases not matched to a gene: 12. CDR3 bases: TGTGCCAGCAGCTCCATAAGGACAGGCTTCAACTCCTACGAGCAGTACTTC. It codes for CASSSIRTGFNSYEQYF.

This clonotype appeared many times. CDR3: CSGQIQISSYNSPLHF. Here the CDR3 DNA reads TGCAGCGGCCAAATACAGATTAGCTCCTATAATTCACCCCTCCACTTT. The chain recombines TRBV29-1 with TRBJ1-6; D gene unclear. In germline, CDR1 is SQVTM, CDR2 ANQGSEA. CDR3 size: 16 residues. V gave up 7 bases and J gave up 0 bases, with 16 bases separating them.

This chain joins TRBV18 and TRBJ1-2, with D hard to call. With 0 bases removed from V and 4 bases from J, the gap between germline ends came to 9 bases. The CDR3 spans 14 residues. Per the germline V gene, CDR1 is KGHSH and CDR2 is LQKENI. Written as DNA, the CDR3 is TGTGCCAGCTCACCACCGGGAGGAATCTATGGCTACACCTTC. Residues: CASSPPGGIYGYTF.

This clonotype has a count of ten or more. The chain links TRBV18 to TRBJ2-5, with D unclear. This CDR3 is built from 14 residues. V shed 0 bases and J shed 5 bases, with 10 bases lying between them. Germline V lookup: CDR1 KGHSH, CDR2 LQKENI. CDR3 amino acids: CASSPPHSVETQYF. The CDR3 bases are TGTGCCAGCTCACCACCACACTCCGTTGAGACCCAGTACTTC.

V is TRBV27 and J is TRBJ2-3; the match to TRBD1 covers 9 bases. The CDR3 is 20 residues long. V shed 3 bases and J 3 bases; nucleotides not matched to a gene: 19. The germline gives CDR1 MNHEY, CDR2 SMNVEV (reference sequence). In DNA, the CDR3 is TGTGCCAGCAGTTTCCGCGGGACAGGGAACCGACCTATACAGACAGATACGCAGTATTTT. Translated, it gives CASSFRGTGNRPIQTDTQYF.

The J gene is TRBJ1-1, the V gene TRBV4-1; D is unclear. Germline assignment: CDR1 MGHRA and CDR2 YSYEKL. The V end lost 0 bases, the J end lost 0 bases, and 8 bases lay between the germline ends. This CDR3 contains 15 residues. CDR3 nucleotides: TGCGCCAGCAGCCAAGATCAAAGGGTGAACACTGAAGCTTTCTTT. Residues: CASSQDQRVNTEAFF.

The chain combines TRBV20-1 with TRBJ1-1; a possible D gene is TRBD1 (5 bases). Per the germline V gene, CDR1 is DFQATT and CDR2 is SNEGSKA (reference sequence). The V gene lost 0 bases and the J gene lost 4 bases, with 18 bases spanning the gap. CDR3 length equals 16 residues. Written as DNA, the CDR3 is TGCAGTGCTAGAGACCCCTCGGGCAGGGCCGCCACTGAAGCTTTCTTT. Translating gives CSARDPSGRAATEAFF.

The chain employs TRBV15 and TRBJ2-2, with D possibly TRBD2 on 6 matching bases. The V end lost 0 bases, the J end lost 2 bases, and 10 bases lay between the germline ends. CDR3 length: 16 residues. Germline V lookup: CDR1 LNHNV, CDR2 YYDKDF (reference sequence). For the CDR3, the DNA is TGTGCCACCAGCAGAGAAACGGGACTTAACACCGGGGAGCTGTTTTTT. Amino acids: CATSRETGLNTGELFF.

This clonotype was recorded at least ten times. The chain employs TRBV11-2 and TRBJ2-1, with 8 bases aligning to TRBD2. This CDR3 region has 15 residues. The V segment lost 4 bases and the J segment 7 bases; nucleotides outside the gene matches: 9. Per germline, CDR1 SGHAT and CDR2 FQNNGV. DNA of the CDR3: TGTGCCAGCAGCTGGCCGACTAGCGCGCAGAATGAGCAGTTCTTC. Amino acids: CASSWPTSAQNEQFF.

This chain connects TRBV19 to TRBJ1-1, with no clear D. The germline gives CDR1 LNHDA, CDR2 SQIVND (reference sequence). V lost 5 bases to trimming and J lost 3 bases, with 7 bases between them. The CDR3 consists of 12 residues. The CDR3 protein is CASSYGDTEAFF. In nucleotides, the CDR3 is TGTGCCAGTAGTTACGGGGACACTGAAGCTTTCTTT. Based on the CDR3 plus reference TRBV19 and TRBJ1-1, the full variable domain is DGGITQSPKYLFRKEGQNVTLSCEQNLNHDAMYWYRQDPGQGLRLIYYSQIVNDFQKGDIAEGYSVSREKKESFPLTVTSAQKNPTAFYLCASSYGDTEAFFGQGTRLTVV.

This clonotype was seen at least ten times. The genes are TRBV6-2 or TRBV6-3 and TRBJ2-3; 8 bases agree with TRBD2. J was trimmed by 0 bases and V by 7 bases; bases with no gene match: 6. Germline loops: CDR1 MNHEY, CDR2 SVGEGT. This CDR3 spans 15 amino acids. This CDR3 is CASIPRGVSTDTQYF. As DNA, the CDR3 is TGTGCCAGCATTCCGCGGGGGGTAAGCACAGATACGCAGTATTTT.

This clonotype was counted at least ten times. This chain's CDR3 is CASSYSNSGAGNEQFF. The CDR3 coding sequence is TGTGCCAGCAGCTACTCAAATTCAGGGGCGGGCAATGAGCAGTTCTTC. J is TRBJ2-1 and V is TRBV7-9, with a weak D call TRBD1 (6 bases). V was trimmed by 4 bases and J by 6 bases, leaving 19 bases between them. CDR3 length: 16 amino acids. The germline CDR1 and CDR2 sequences are SEHNR and FQNEAQ (reference sequence).

The table lists this clonotype with a few counts. The chain is built from TRBV3-1 and TRBJ1-1, with D perhaps matching TRBD1 (6 bases). Between the trimmed V and J ends, which lost 6 bases and 1 base, there was a span of 12 bases. The CDR3 covers 14 residues. The germline V gene has CDR1 LGHDT and CDR2 YNNKEL (reference sequence). The CDR3 sequence is CASRVWGANTEAFF. The CDR3 DNA sequence: TGTGCCAGCAGAGTCTGGGGGGCGAACACTGAAGCTTTCTTT.

This clonotype was observed at least ten times. This chain joins TRBV18 and TRBJ2-5; D call uncertain. The V end lost 3 bases, the J end lost 0 bases, and 14 bases lay between the germline ends. Looked up from germline, CDR1 is KGHSH and CDR2 is LQKENI. This CDR3 comprises 16 residues. The CDR3 nucleotides are TGTGCCAGCTCACCGAGCACGGACGCGTACCAAGAGACCCAGTACTTC. Amino acids: CASSPSTDAYQETQYF.

This clonotype was observed at least ten times. The CDR3 protein is CASRAAGNEQFF. CDR3 nucleotides: TGTGCCAGCAGGGCGGCGGGCAATGAGCAGTTCTTC. V and J are TRBV2 and TRBJ2-1, with D perhaps matching TRBD2 (5 bases). Per germline, CDR1 SNHLY and CDR2 FYNNEI. Trimming removed 6 bases from V and 6 bases from J, with 9 bases in between. The length of the CDR3 is 12 residues. The full variable domain, completed using reference TRBV2 and TRBJ2-1, is EPEVTQTPSHQVTQMGQEVILRCVPISNHLYFYWYRQILGQKVEFLVSFYNNEISEKSEIFDDQFSVERPDGSNFTLKIRSTKLEDSAMYFCASRAAGNEQFFGPGTRLTVL.